These T cell receptor beta chains were read from a single sample in a study of OX40 agonist ivuxolimab in advanced cancers. Profiling relied on immunoSEQ multiplex PCR, and the TCRdb table lists in-frame clones only, not all of them. The data show about 9,200 clones, approximately 80% seen once. The sequencing here drew on CD4+ or CD8+ T cells sorted from blood, taken in a trial of the OX40 agonist ivuxolimab. These receptors came from an adult with an advanced solid tumor such as melanoma, head and neck, liver or kidney cancer. The CDR3 runs from the conserved cysteine through the conserved F or W. Each record gives: D gene, J gene, V gene, CDR3 length, clone size, CDR3 DNA, CDR3 protein. D genes are given only for firm matches. Size values are once, few and many counts, or a class for expanded clones, and some rows have none.

TRBD2,TRBJ2-3,TRBV5-4,16,NA,TGTGCCAGCAGCTCGGGACTAGCGGGGGAAAGAGATACGCAGTATTTT,CASSSGLAGERDTQYF
NA,TRBJ2-5,TRBV18,15,NA,TGTGCCAGCTCACCGGCACAGACACCCCAAGAGACCCAGTACTTC,CASSPAQTPQETQYF
NA,TRBJ1-1,TRBV7-9,13,NA,TGTGCCAGCAGCCCGATGGGGCGTCCCGAGGCTTTCTTT,CASSPMGRPEAFF
NA,TRBJ2-2,TRBV4-3,14,medium-sized,TGCGCCAGCAGCCAAGAAAGGGCAACCGGGGAGCTGTTTTTT,CASSQERATGELFF
TRBD1,TRBJ2-7,TRBV4-2,15,NA,TGTGCCAGCAGCCTTGGACAGGGCGAATCCTACGAGCAGTACTTC,CASSLGQGESYEQYF
TRBD2,TRBJ2-2,TRBV7-2,16,NA,TGTGCCAGCAGCCTCGCGCTAGCGGGGCCAACCGGGGAGCTGTTTTTT,CASSLALAGPTGELFF
TRBD1,TRBJ1-2,TRBV6-5,15,NA,TGTGCCAGCAGACCTCCGGACAGGGTAGGCTATGGCTACACCTTC,CASRPPDRVGYGYTF
NA,TRBJ1-2,TRBV7-6,14,medium-sized,TGTGCCAGCAGCCCAATCGACAGAGTCCGAGGCTACACCTTC,CASSPIDRVRGYTF
NA,TRBJ1-1,TRBV7-6,14,once,TGTGCCAGCAGCTTAAAAATCCTGAACACTGAAGCTTTCTTT,CASSLKILNTEAFF
NA,TRBJ1-2,TRBV19,13,NA,TGTGCCAGCCTGGACAGCCCTTTCTATGGCTACACCTTC,CASLDSPFYGYTF
NA,TRBJ1-1,TRBV30,11,NA,TGTGCCTGGGAAGGGCAGCCCCCAGCTTTCTTT,CAWEGQPPAFF
TRBD1,TRBJ2-1,TRBV5-6,15,NA,TGTGCCAGCAGCTTGGGGACAGGGGTGGGCAATGAGCAGTTCTTC,CASSLGTGVGNEQFF
TRBD1,TRBJ2-3,TRBV19,14,NA,TGTGCCAGCTCATTACAGGGGGCTGGTGATACGCAGTATTTT,CASSLQGAGDTQYF
NA,TRBJ2-1,TRBV28,17,NA,TGTGCCAGTCGCCTTCCCCGGGACACCCCTTTTCGTAATGAGCAGTTCTTC,CASRLPRDTPFRNEQFF
TRBD2,TRBJ2-7,TRBV11-2,18,NA,TGTGCCAGCAGCTTAGCCCGACGGACTAGCGGGGGGTTTGAAGAGCAGTACTTC,CASSLARRTSGGFEEQYF
TRBD1,TRBJ2-7,TRBV13,16,NA,TGTGCCAGCAGCTTACGGCGCACAGGGGTAGGCCACGAGCAGTACTTC,CASSLRRTGVGHEQYF
NA,TRBJ1-5,TRBV11-1,15,NA,TGTGCCAGCAGCTTAGTGGAAGGTTCCGGTCAGCCCCAGCATTTT,CASSLVEGSGQPQHF
TRBD2,TRBJ2-1,TRBV28,15,few,TGTGCCAGCAGGACACTAGCGGGGGGATACAATGAGCAGTTCTTC,CASRTLAGGYNEQFF
NA,TRBJ2-7,TRBV5-6,11,NA,TGTGCCAGCAGCTTAGCTTACGAGCAGTACTTC,CASSLAYEQYF
TRBD1,TRBJ2-3,TRBV5-6,14,NA,TGTGCCAGCAGCTCCGGACAGGGCACAGATACGCAGTATTTT,CASSSGQGTDTQYF
NA,TRBJ1-3,TRBV6-5,15,NA,TGTGCCAGCAGCCCAGTCACTCCTTCAGGAAACACCATATATTTT,CASSPVTPSGNTIYF
TRBD1,TRBJ1-2,TRBV29-1,15,few,TGCAGCGTTAGAGGGACAGGGGTTCCCCCCTATGGCTACACCTTC,CSVRGTGVPPYGYTF
NA,TRBJ2-7,TRBV28,14,NA,TGTGCCAGCAGGAGACCGGGGGAATCCTACGAGCAGTACTTC,CASRRPGESYEQYF
TRBD2,TRBJ2-3,TRBV27,15,NA,TGTGCCAGCGCCCCCCGGACTAGCGGGGGAGATACGCAGTATTTT,CASAPRTSGGDTQYF
NA,TRBJ2-5,TRBV11-3,15,hyperexpanded,TGTGCCAGCAGCTTATTCCAGGGGGGGCAGGAGACCCAGTACTTC,CASSLFQGGQETQYF
NA,TRBJ1-5,TRBV7-2,13,NA,TGTGCCAGCAGCTTAGGAGGGAGGGGACATCAGCATTTT,CASSLGGRGHQHF
TRBD2,TRBJ2-7,TRBV7-8,15,NA,TGTGCCAGCAGCCCAGTGGGGGGGTCGGTAGGCGAGCAGTACTTC,CASSPVGGSVGEQYF
NA,TRBJ1-6,TRBV21-1,14,few,TGTGCCAGCAGCAAAGAGGGAACCTTTTCACCCCTCCACTTT,CASSKEGTFSPLHF
NA,TRBJ1-5,TRBV9,13,once,TGTGCCAGCAGCGTAGGTCTCAATCAGCCCCAGCATTTT,CASSVGLNQPQHF
NA,TRBJ1-1,TRBV7-4,12,NA,TGTGCCAGCAGCCCCACGGGGACAACAGCTTTCTTT,CASSPTGTTAFF
TRBD1,TRBJ1-2,TRBV6-1,14,NA,TGTGCCAGTAGGGGACAGCTCGGGGACTATGGCTACACCTTC,CASRGQLGDYGYTF
NA,TRBJ2-5,TRBV13,16,once,TGTGCCAGCAGCTCCCGACAGGCCGCCGGGGGGGAGACCCAGTACTTC,CASSSRQAAGGETQYF
NA,TRBJ2-4,TRBV7-8,15,NA,TGTGCCAGCAGCTTAGGCACAGCAGCCAAAAACATTCAGTACTTC,CASSLGTAAKNIQYF
TRBD1,TRBJ2-7,TRBV5-1,13,NA,TGCGCCAGCAGCTTGAGGGGGCCGAGGGAGCAGTACTTC,CASSLRGPREQYF
NA,TRBJ2-7,TRBV5-6,12,NA,TGTGCCAGCAACACATACTCCTACGAGCAGTACTTC,CASNTYSYEQYF
TRBD1,TRBJ2-1,TRBV29-1,15,NA,TGCAGCACTGTCCCTCCGGACAGGGTCATAGGTGAGCAGTTCTTC,CSTVPPDRVIGEQFF
TRBD2,TRBJ2-5,TRBV10-3,15,NA,TGTGCCATCAGTCGGGGGGGCGACGCACAAGAGACCCAGTACTTC,CAISRGGDAQETQYF
TRBD1,TRBJ2-2,TRBV4-1,19,NA,TGCGCCAGCAGCCCCTGGACAGGGGGCAAGGGTGGTAACACCGGGGAGCTGTTTTTT,CASSPWTGGKGGNTGELFF